These 14 T cell receptor beta chains came from one sample sequenced in a study of blood T cell repertoires in COVID-19. The protocol was immunoSEQ multiplex PCR, while the TCRdb copy is restricted to in-frame clones and leaves out a portion. The repertoire holds 250,000 to 350,000 clones, with about 89% as singletons. The sequencing sample was made of PBMCs or T cells enriched from blood (not recorded which). Every receptor here comes from a woman between 25 and 40 years old who had recovered from COVID-19.

This clone was seen a handful of times. J is TRBJ2-7 and V is TRBV7-2; D ambiguous. Germline V gene data show CDR1 as SGHTA and CDR2 as FQGNSA. The CDR3 has 13 residues. V was trimmed by 7 bases and J by 2 bases, leaving 12 bases between them. CDR3 region: CASNRQYPYEQYF. CDR3 sequence (DNA): TGTGCCAGCAACCGACAATACCCCTACGAGCAGTACTTC.

J is TRBJ1-1 and V is TRBV19; 8 bases fit TRBD1. The length of the CDR3 is 18 residues. Germline V gene sequence: CDR1 LNHDA, CDR2 SQIVND (reference sequence). The junction had 21 bases not matched to a gene; V was cut back by 8 bases and J by 4 bases. The chain's CDR3 is CASARKVGQGVSGTEAFF. The CDR3 bases are TGTGCCAGTGCCCGTAAGGTAGGACAGGGCGTCTCTGGCACTGAAGCTTTCTTT.

This chain uses TRBV28 with TRBJ2-2; D remains ambiguous. The CDR3 extends over 14 amino acids. V gave up 8 bases and J gave up 0 bases, with 10 bases separating them. Germline values: CDR1 MDHEN, CDR2 SYDVKM. Here the CDR3 DNA reads TGTGCCAGCCTGCGGTATTCGAACACCGGGGAGCTGTTTTTT. Amino acids: CASLRYSNTGELFF.

The rearrangement links TRBV5-1 to TRBJ2-7, with D possibly matching TRBD2 (6 bases). Trimming cost V 4 bases and J 2 bases, with 7 bases left between them. CDR3 length: 12 residues. Per germline, CDR1 SGHRS and CDR2 YFSETQ. The CDR3 loop is CASSAGTYEQYF. Written as DNA, the CDR3 is TGCGCCAGCAGCGCGGGGACCTACGAGCAGTACTTC. Complete variable domain (other parts from reference TRBV5-1 and TRBJ2-7): KAGVTQTPRYLIKTRGQQVTLSCSPISGHRSVSWYQQTPGQGLQFLFEYFSETQRNKGNFPGRFSGRQFSNSRSEMNVSTLELGDSALYLCASSAGTYEQYFGPGTRLTVT.

This clone was seen just once. V gene TRBV3-1 (or the pseudogene TRBV3-2) combines with J gene TRBJ1-2; 10 nucleotides align to TRBD1. V dropped 1 base and J dropped 4; count of bases not matched to a gene: 3. CDR1 LGHDT and CDR2 YNNKEL come from the germline V gene (reference sequence). CDR3 size: 15 residues. CDR3 region: CASSQGWDRGYGYTF. The CDR3 DNA follows: TGTGCCAGCAGCCAAGGGTGGGACAGGGGCTATGGCTACACCTTC.

This clone has just one count. This sequence joins TRBV5-1 and TRBJ1-1; the match to TRBD1 covers 7 bases. The J segment lost 5 bases and the V segment lost 1 base, leaving 5 bases of the junction unmatched. The CDR3 length is 14 residues. Germline V gene sequence: CDR1 SGHRS, CDR2 YFSETQ. The CDR3 DNA follows: TGCGCCAGCAGCTTGATGGACAGGCAGACTGAAGCTTTCTTT. It codes for CASSLMDRQTEAFF.

V usage is TRBV28 and J usage is TRBJ1-3, with a possible D match to TRBD1 (6 bases). V was shortened by 6 bases and J by 1 base, with 19 bases between the two germline ends. This CDR3 region has 17 residues. The germline V gene encodes CDR1 MDHEN and CDR2 SYDVKM. DNA of the CDR3: TGTGCCAGCAGGGAAAATCGACAGGTCGATTCTGGAAACACCATATATTTT. It specifies CASRENRQVDSGNTIYF.

This chain uses TRBV10-3 with TRBJ1-6, with D unresolved. The germline V gene encodes CDR1 ENHRY and CDR2 SYGVKD. The CDR3 runs to 13 residues. Trimming left V 0 bases short and J 10 bases short, with 7 bases between. Here the CDR3 reads CAISESRGSPLHF. The CDR3 nucleotides are TGTGCCATCAGTGAGTCTCGAGGATCACCCCTCCACTTT.

The CDR3, as DNA: TGTGCCAGCAGTTTCGACAGTGATTATGGCTACACCTTC. It translates to CASSFDSDYGYTF. The rearrangement uses TRBV27 and TRBJ1-2; TRBD1 is a possible D gene (5 bases). CDR1 is MNHEY and CDR2 is SMNVEV in the germline V gene (reference sequence). Trimming took off 3 bases at V and 5 bases at J, with 10 bases between the two ends. The CDR3 contains 13 residues.

The V call is TRBV6-5, the J call TRBJ1-4; 7 bases line up with TRBD1. V gave up 2 bases and J gave up 7 bases; unmatched junction bases: 10. Germline V gene data show CDR1 as MNHEY and CDR2 as SVGAGI. CDR3 length: 16 amino acids. The CDR3 sequence: CASSYRLTGSGEKLFF. The CDR3 coding sequence is TGTGCCAGCAGTTACAGGTTGACAGGGAGTGGTGAAAAACTGTTTTTT.

The J gene is TRBJ1-5, the V gene TRBV7-8, with unresolved D. This CDR3 comprises 15 residues. Germline CDR1 and CDR2: SGHVS and FQNEAQ. Trimming left V 7 bases short and J 0 bases short, with 13 bases between. The CDR3 reads CASTGSGSSNQPQHF. DNA for the CDR3: TGTGCCAGCACCGGGAGTGGATCTAGCAATCAGCCCCAGCATTTT. Combining the CDR3 with reference TRBV7-8 and TRBJ1-5 gives the whole variable domain GAGVSQSPRYKVAKRGQDVALRCDPISGHVSLFWYQQALGQGPEFLTYFQNEAQLDKSGLPSDRFFAERPEGSVSTLKIQRTQQEDSAVYLCASTGSGSSNQPQHFGDGTRLSIL.

The rearrangement joins TRBV5-6 to TRBJ1-2, with D tentatively TRBD1 (5 bases). Germline V gene lookup returns CDR1 SGHDT and CDR2 YYEEEE. Trimming took off 7 bases at V and 4 bases at J, with 14 bases between the two ends. The CDR3 contains 13 residues. CDR3 region: CASVPRQTYGYTF. CDR3 in DNA: TGTGCCAGCGTCCCCCGACAGACCTATGGCTACACCTTC.

This rearrangement joins TRBV19 to TRBJ1-1; a possible D gene is TRBD1 (5 bases). Germline V gene sequence: CDR1 LNHDA, CDR2 SQIVND (reference sequence). V lost 3 bases and J 7 bases, leaving 12 bases between the germline ends. CDR3 length: 13 amino acids. CDR3 sequence (DNA): TGTGCCAGTAGTATCGCATATAGGGGTGAAGCTTTCTTT. Amino acids: CASSIAYRGEAFF.

This clone occurred once. This rearrangement joins TRBV15 to TRBJ2-1, with 8 bases that match TRBD2. The CDR3 contains 19 residues. The J segment lost 0 bases and the V segment lost 2 bases, leaving 12 bases of the junction unmatched. Germline values: CDR1 LNHNV, CDR2 YYDKDF (reference sequence). CDR3 region: CATSRPLSLRGGSYNEQFF. CDR3 nucleotide sequence: TGTGCCACCAGCAGACCACTGTCCCTACGGGGGGGCTCCTACAATGAGCAGTTCTTC.